These 10 T cell receptor beta chains originate from one sample sequenced in a study of OX40 agonist ivuxolimab in advanced cancers. Libraries were prepared by immunoSEQ multiplex PCR; TCRdb keeps only in-frame clonotypes and omits some of them. The sample lists 100,000 to 150,000 clones, just under 95% seen once, with 0.15% to 0.17% in the top ten. The sequencing here drew on CD4+ or CD8+ T cells sorted from blood, taken in a trial of the OX40 agonist ivuxolimab. The receptors originated from an adult with an advanced solid tumor such as melanoma, head and neck, liver or kidney cancer.

This clone was seen only once. The gene calls are TRBV19 and TRBJ2-1, with TRBD1 matching 8 bases. The J segment lost 2 bases and the V segment lost 7 bases, leaving 7 bases of the junction unmatched. The CDR3 runs to 15 residues. Germline V CDR1 and CDR2: LNHDA, SQIVND (reference sequence). The CDR3 sequence is CASTPDRGTYNEQFF. The CDR3 nucleotides are TGTGCCAGTACGCCCGACAGGGGAACCTACAATGAGCAGTTCTTC.

The V call is TRBV27, the J call TRBJ2-7, with TRBD2 identical over 7 bases. Germline CDR1 reads MNHEY; CDR2 reads SMNVEV (reference sequence). V dropped 1 base and J dropped 2; count of bases not matched to a gene: 2. This CDR3 is 14 amino acids long. Here the CDR3 reads CASSLWGGTYEQYF. The CDR3 DNA sequence: TGTGCCAGCAGTTTATGGGGGGGAACCTACGAGCAGTACTTC.

The chain couples TRBV5-1 to TRBJ2-7; no clear D. Trimming cost V 6 bases and J 1 base, with 14 bases left between them. Germline-derived CDR1 and CDR2 are SGHRS and YFSETQ. The CDR3 length is 14 residues. The CDR3, as DNA: TGCGCCAGCAACTTCGCAGACGGATCCTACGAGCAGTACTTC. As protein: CASNFADGSYEQYF.

This clone was counted once. The V and J genes are TRBV4-3 and TRBJ2-1; 11 bases align to TRBD2. This CDR3 comprises 16 residues. The germline V gene has CDR1 LGHNA and CDR2 YSLEER. The V gene end was trimmed by 4 bases and the J gene end by 2 bases; junction bases not matched to a gene: 4. Here the CDR3 reads CASSRLAGGPYNEQFF. CDR3 in DNA: TGCGCCAGCAGCCGGTTAGCGGGAGGGCCCTACAATGAGCAGTTCTTC.

J is TRBJ2-2 and V is TRBV28, with 8 positions matching TRBD1. This CDR3 has 16 amino acids. V dropped 6 bases and J dropped 7; count of bases not matched to a gene: 13. The germline CDR1 and CDR2 sequences are MDHEN and SYDVKM. The CDR3 sequence is CASSYSGTGKIGELFF. CDR3 coding DNA: TGTGCCAGCAGCTATTCCGGGACAGGAAAAATCGGGGAGCTGTTTTTT.

The chain recombines TRBV28 with TRBJ1-1, with 7 bases lining up with TRBD1. After removal of 3 bases from V and 5 bases from J, the junction contained 15 bases not matched to a gene. Germline-derived CDR1 and CDR2 are MDHEN and SYDVKM. This CDR3 comprises 17 residues. CDR3 bases: TGTGCCAGCAGTTTGTTTAGGGGGCGCAGGGGGAGGACTGAAGCTTTCTTT. Residues: CASSLFRGRRGRTEAFF.

This rearrangement joins TRBV18 to TRBJ1-5; 10 bases agree with TRBD1. This CDR3 region has 16 residues. The V and J ends lost 3 bases and 7 bases, in that order; junction bases with no gene match: 9. Germline V gene data show CDR1 as KGHSH and CDR2 as LQKENI. The CDR3 protein is CASSPSGTGVTQPQHF. As DNA, the CDR3 is TGTGCCAGCTCACCCTCCGGGACAGGGGTCACCCAGCCCCAGCATTTT.

The chain is built from TRBV14 and TRBJ1-4, with TRBD1 identical over 9 bases. The germline V gene encodes CDR1 SGHDN and CDR2 FVKESK. CDR3 size: 13 residues. The ends lost 2 bases at V and 12 bases at J; junction bases unmatched: 4. The CDR3 sequence is CASSQTRTGELFF. The CDR3 DNA reads as TGTGCCAGCAGCCAAACCCGGACAGGGGAACTGTTTTTT. The full variable domain, in which reference TRBV14 and TRBJ1-4 provide the parts outside the CDR3, is EAGVTQFPSHSVIEKGQTVTLRCDPISGHDNLYWYRRVMGKEIKFLLHFVKESKQDESGMPNNRFLAERTGGTYSTLKVQPAELEDSGVYFCASSQTRTGELFFGSGTQLSVL.

The chain couples TRBV28 to TRBJ2-3; D not resolved. Germline V gene lookup returns CDR1 MDHEN and CDR2 SYDVKM. This CDR3 comprises 11 residues. The V and J ends lost 3 bases and 7 bases respectively, with 5 bases between them. CDR3 sequence reads: CASSLANTQYF. The CDR3 nucleotides are TGTGCCAGCAGTTTGGCGAATACGCAGTATTTT.

The chain links TRBV6-1 to TRBJ1-2; possibly TRBD1 for D (6 bases). Deletions cut 5 bases from V and 3 bases from J, with 10 bases between. The CDR3 consists of 13 residues. Per the germline V gene, CDR1 is MNHNS and CDR2 is SASEGT. For the CDR3, the DNA is TGTGCCAGCAGTCGGGACATCCACTATGGCTACACCTTC. As protein: CASSRDIHYGYTF.